Below are 23 T cell receptor beta chains sequenced from a single sample in a study of shared clonotypes between healthy human individuals. Repertoires were generated with immunoSEQ multiplex PCR, while TCRdb's copy carries only in-frame clones and drops some. The sample shows 450,000 to 650,000 clones, around 78% of them seen only once. Sequenced: PBMCs. The origin of the receptors is a middle-aged woman in good health. Some clones in this sample may be carry-over from other donors' samples.

V gene TRBV4-2 combines with J gene TRBJ2-1; D remains unclear. The CDR3 sequence is 15 residues long. Per the germline V gene, CDR1 is LGHNA and CDR2 is YNFKEQ. V gave up 1 base and J gave up 5 bases, with 12 bases separating them. The CDR3, as DNA: TGTGCCAGCAGCCAAGGGACGAACCACGACAATGAGCAGTTCTTC. Translation: CASSQGTNHDNEQFF.

The CDR3 nucleotides are TGCAGTGCTACCAACTACGAGCAGTACTTC. It encodes CSATNYEQYF. The chain links TRBV20-1 to TRBJ2-7; no clear D. V dropped 4 bases and J dropped 3 bases, with 4 bases sitting between them. Germline CDR1 is DFQATT and CDR2 is SNEGSKA (reference sequence). CDR3 length equals 10 residues.

V gene TRBV6-4 combines with J gene TRBJ2-2; 10 nucleotides match TRBD1. Germline CDR1 MRHNA, CDR2 SNTAGT. The CDR3 is made up of 15 amino acids. V was clipped by 4 bases and J by 6 bases; unmatched bases: 5. Here the CDR3 reads CASSGGTGDAGELFF. In DNA form, the CDR3 reads TGTGCCAGCAGTGGAGGGACAGGGGACGCCGGGGAGCTGTTTTTT.

The V gene is TRBV5-1, the J gene TRBJ2-1; 13 bases are shared with TRBD2. The CDR3 has 13 residues. CDR1 SGHRS and CDR2 YFSETQ come from the germline V gene. V shed 5 bases, J shed 15 bases, and the junction held 8 bases outside the gene matches. CDR3 in DNA: TGCGCCAGCAGAGGGACTAGCGGGACCGACCGGTTCTTC. Translation gives CASRGTSGTDRFF.

This chain joins TRBV10-3 and TRBJ2-5; TRBD2 aligns across 13 bases. V lost 10 bases to trimming and J lost 1 base; unmatched junction nucleotides: 3. Germline V lookup: CDR1 ENHRY, CDR2 SYGVKD. CDR3 length: 14 amino acids. The CDR3 bases are TGTGCCACGGGACTAGCGGGAACCCAAGAGACCCAGTACTTC. This translates into CATGLAGTQETQYF.

The chain has TRBV18 and TRBJ2-7, with D perhaps assigned TRBD1 or TRBD2 (7 bases each). Trimming left V 6 bases short and J 2 bases short, with 17 bases between. Germline CDR1 and CDR2: KGHSH and LQKENI. The CDR3 is 15 residues long. The CDR3 protein is CASSPGGGGTYEQYF. The CDR3 DNA follows: TGTGCCAGCTCCCCCGGGGGAGGGGGCACCTACGAGCAGTACTTC.

About this clone itself: This sample also contains other DNA sequences that code for the same CDR3. The chain recombines TRBV6-6 with TRBJ2-7; D call uncertain. The ends were cut back, 4 bases at V and 0 bases at J, with 4 bases in the middle. CDR3 length equals 12 residues. Germline loops: CDR1 MNHNY, CDR2 SVGAGI (reference sequence). The CDR3 bases are TGTGCCAGCAGTTTAAGCTCCTACGAGCAGTACTTC. Its translation: CASSLSSYEQYF.

This chain connects TRBV11-2 to TRBJ2-7, with D maybe TRBD2 (5 bases). Germline values: CDR1 SGHAT, CDR2 FQNNGV. Trimming shortened V by 1 base and J by 0 bases, and 13 bases separated the two germline ends. This CDR3 has 16 residues. DNA for the CDR3: TGTGCCAGCAGCTTAGGCCTCGGGGTAACCTCCTACGAGCAGTACTTC. Its translation: CASSLGLGVTSYEQYF. The full variable domain, rest sourced from reference TRBV11-2 and TRBJ2-7, is EAGVAQSPRYKIIEKRQSVAFWCNPISGHATLYWYQQILGQGPKLLIQFQNNGVVDDSQLPKDRFSAERLKGVDSTLKIQPAKLEDSAVYLCASSLGLGVTSYEQYFGPGTRLTVT.

With respect to this clone: A far larger clone is just one base off, so this is likely a read error. Additional DNA sequences in this sample encode the identical CDR3. The chain employs TRBV5-4 and TRBJ1-5; D remains unclear. Germline V gives CDR1 SGHNT, CDR2 YYREEE (reference sequence). CDR3 length: 19 residues. The CDR3 reads CASSCGRIGPLYSNQPQHF. As DNA, the CDR3 is TGCGCCAGCAGCTGCGGGCGGATCGGGCCCCTTTATAGCAATCAGCCCCAGCATTTT.

This chain links TRBV19 with TRBJ1-2, with D unclear. V was shortened by 3 bases and J by 10 bases, with 15 bases between the two germline ends. Germline-derived CDR1 and CDR2 are LNHDA and SQIVND (reference sequence). The CDR3 loop spans 13 amino acids. The CDR3 loop is CASSMSEGTTYTF. CDR3 sequence (DNA): TGTGCCAGTAGTATGAGCGAGGGCACCACCTACACCTTC.

The chain uses TRBV7-8 and TRBJ1-3; 8 bases are shared with TRBD1. In germline, CDR1 is SGHVS, CDR2 FQNEAQ. Germline trimming cut 5 bases from V and 0 bases from J; bases unmatched to any gene: 9. The CDR3 runs to 17 residues. CDR3 protein: CASSVPRDRNSGNTIYF. The DNA of the CDR3 is TGTGCCAGCAGCGTACCGAGGGACAGGAACTCTGGAAACACCATATATTTT.

The chain recombines TRBV13 with TRBJ2-7; D may be TRBD1 or TRBD2 (5 bases each). This CDR3 is 14 amino acids long. Germline CDR1 reads PRHDT; CDR2 reads FYEKMQ (reference sequence). V lost 0 bases, J lost 5 bases, and 11 bases lay in between. The CDR3 DNA is TGTGCCAGCAGCTTAGGTAGGGGTAGCGACGAGCAGTACTTC. Protein: CASSLGRGSDEQYF. Using reference TRBV13 and TRBJ2-7 for the parts outside the CDR3, the full variable domain is AAGVIQSPRHLIKEKRETATLKCYPIPRHDTVYWYQQGPGQDPQFLISFYEKMQSDKGSIPDRFSAQQFSDYHSELNMSSLELGDSALYFCASSLGRGSDEQYFGPGTRLTVT.

A remark on this clone: This likely traces to a read error, being one base from a far larger clone. J is TRBJ1-2 and V is TRBV29-1; a possible D gene is TRBD1 (5 bases). Germline V gives CDR1 SQVTM, CDR2 ANQGSEA. The ends were cut back, 4 bases at V and 6 bases at J, with 12 bases in the middle. CDR3 length: 12 residues. The CDR3 coding sequence is TGCAGCGTTGGGACATCAAACCATGGCTACACCTTC. Amino acid sequence: CSVGTSNHGYTF.

This clone was counted at least ten times. The chain carries TRBV19 and TRBJ2-5, with D maybe TRBD2 (5 bases). The germline V gene has CDR1 LNHDA and CDR2 SQIVND (reference sequence). This CDR3 contains 13 residues. Trimming pared 4 bases from V and 2 bases from J, leaving 8 bases between. CDR3 sequence: CASSTSTQETQYF. The CDR3 region has the DNA TGTGCCAGTAGTACTAGCACACAAGAGACCCAGTACTTC.

The CDR3 region is CASRGQREVEKLFF. CDR3 DNA sequence: TGTGCCAGCAGGGGACAGCGGGAAGTTGAAAAACTGTTTTTT. The V gene is TRBV6-1, the J gene TRBJ1-4; 7 nucleotides match TRBD1. The germline gives CDR1 MNHNS, CDR2 SASEGT. J gave up 7 bases and V 6 bases, and 8 bases lay outside the gene matches. The length of the CDR3 is 14 residues.

This clone has just a few counts. The chain couples TRBV2 to TRBJ2-7, with 12 bases lining up with TRBD2. The CDR3 is 12 amino acids. CDR1 SNHLY and CDR2 FYNNEI come from the germline V gene. V lost 8 bases, J lost 5 bases, and 1 base stayed unmatched. The CDR3 sequence is CASRLAGDEQYF. The CDR3 DNA reads as TGTGCCAGCCGACTAGCGGGAGACGAGCAGTACTTC.

This clone has just one count. The V gene is TRBV9, the J gene TRBJ2-1, with 9 bases fitting TRBD2. Trimming at V came to 4 bases and at J to 8 bases, leaving 13 bases not matched to a gene. In germline, CDR1 is SGDLS, CDR2 YYNGEE. CDR3 size: 16 residues. The CDR3, as DNA: TGTGCCAGCAGCCCCGGGACTAGCAAAGGTGTCTATGAGCAGTTCTTC. Translating gives CASSPGTSKGVYEQFF.

The gene calls are TRBV5-1 and TRBJ2-1, with a tentative D call TRBD2 (5 bases). The CDR3 consists of 17 residues. Trimming removed 2 bases at V and 0 bases at J, with 15 bases between. Germline CDR1 SGHRS, CDR2 YFSETQ. As DNA, the CDR3 is TGCGCCAGCAGCTTAACGGTCAGCGGAGGCTCCTACAATGAGCAGTTCTTC. It translates to CASSLTVSGGSYNEQFF.

This rearrangement joins TRBV12-5 to TRBJ2-1; D call uncertain. V was shortened by 3 bases and J by 0 bases, with 15 bases between the two germline ends. Germline CDR1 and CDR2: LGHNT and FRNRAP. CDR3 length: 17 residues. CDR3 DNA sequence: TGTGCTAGTGGTTTTTCTCTGACACTAAGCTCCTACAATGAGCAGTTCTTC. Protein sequence: CASGFSLTLSSYNEQFF.

V usage is TRBV5-1 and J usage is TRBJ2-3; D ambiguous. V was cut by 4 bases and J by 2 bases, with 14 bases left in between. CDR3 length: 15 amino acids. Germline loops: CDR1 SGHRS, CDR2 YFSETQ. CDR3 in amino acids: CASSPPVGYTDTQYF. The CDR3 DNA reads TGCGCCAGCAGCCCCCCGGTAGGGTACACAGATACGCAGTATTTT.

The rearrangement links TRBV6-6 to TRBJ2-2; TRBD1 is a possible D gene (5 bases). The CDR3 spans 14 residues. Germline CDR1 and CDR2: MNHNY and SVGAGI (reference sequence). Trimming removed 6 bases at V and 3 bases at J, with 11 bases between. CDR3 sequence reads: CASRPGADTGELFF. CDR3 nucleotides: TGTGCCAGCAGGCCTGGGGCAGACACCGGGGAGCTGTTTTTT.

This clone was detected only a few times. CDR3 protein: CAISDAGATNEKLFF. As DNA, the CDR3 is TGTGCCATCAGTGATGCCGGGGCAACTAATGAAAAACTGTTTTTT. The gene calls are TRBV10-3 and TRBJ1-4; no clear D gene. Trimming cost V 3 bases and J 0 bases, with 8 bases left between them. CDR1 and CDR2 from the germline V gene are ENHRY and SYGVKD. The CDR3 spans 15 residues.

This chain uses TRBV4-3 with TRBJ2-3; the D gene is possibly TRBD2 (5 bases). The CDR3 totals 14 residues. Germline lookup yields CDR1 LGHNA and CDR2 YSLEER. The V and J ends lost 1 base and 5 bases respectively, with 10 bases between them. Here the CDR3 reads CASSQVRGGDTQYF. CDR3 in DNA: TGCGCCAGCAGCCAAGTCCGGGGTGGAGATACGCAGTATTTT.